This T cell receptor beta chain was identified during a study of memory CD4+ T cells and cytomegalovirus serostatus. Clones were read by immunoSEQ multiplex PCR, and TCRdb kept only the in-frame ones, dropping some. The data contain 40,000 to 45,000 clones, over 65% of them seen just once; the ten biggest clones take up around 1.9%. Details on this clone: What it binds is not known.

Trimming removed 0 bases at V and 0 bases at J, with 8 bases between. The CDR3 loop spans 15 amino acids. Germline V gene lookup returns CDR1 MNHEY and CDR2 SVGAGI. General study points: About 40% of the roughly 160 known CMV-associated TCRbeta sequences appeared in CD4+ memory.

The sort gate was single viable CD3+CD4+CD8-CD45RO+ cells for memory CD4+ T cells. This chain connects TRBV6-5 to TRBJ1-2; D ambiguous. The sequence derives from an adult in good health and CMV-seronegative. The specimen sequenced was memory CD4+ T cells from blood. The CDR3 bases are TGTGCCAGCAGTTACTCGTACGGAGCTAACTATGGCTACACCTTC. This encodes CASSYSYGANYGYTF.